Below are 5 T cell receptor beta chains sequenced from a single sample in a study of blood T cell repertoires in COVID-19. Clones were read by immunoSEQ multiplex PCR, and TCRdb kept only the in-frame ones, dropping some. The table includes about 190,000 clones, less than 90% detected once. Sequenced input: peripheral blood. The receptors stem from a man in his sixties or seventies with active or convalescent COVID-19.

This clone was detected once. Written as DNA, the CDR3 is TGTGCCAGCTCACGACAGATACTGAACACTGAAGCTTTCTTT. As protein: CASSRQILNTEAFF. This rearrangement joins TRBV18 to TRBJ1-1; D may be TRBD1 (5 bases). The CDR3 covers 14 residues. V dropped 4 bases and J dropped 0 bases, with 9 bases sitting between them. Germline assignment: CDR1 KGHSH and CDR2 LQKENI.

This chain connects TRBV11-2 to TRBJ2-2, with TRBD1 identical over 7 bases. CDR1 and CDR2 from the germline V gene are SGHAT and FQNNGV. CDR3 length equals 16 residues. V shed 3 bases and J 0 bases; nucleotides not matched to a gene: 4. CDR3 region: CASSFLGTANTGELFF. CDR3 DNA sequence: TGTGCCAGCAGCTTTCTCGGGACAGCGAACACCGGGGAGCTGTTTTTT.

This clone was observed at least ten times. The chain combines TRBV29-1 with TRBJ1-1; weak D call: TRBD1 (5 bases). This CDR3 region has 10 residues. V was cut by 5 bases and J by 7 bases, with 8 bases left in between. CDR1 is SQVTM and CDR2 is ANQGSEA in the germline V gene. CDR3 nucleotides: TGCAGCGTTCTGGACAATGAAGCTTTCTTT. This codes for CSVLDNEAFF.

V usage is TRBV28 and J usage is TRBJ1-2; D remains unclear. CDR3 length equals 14 residues. CDR1 and CDR2 from the germline V gene are MDHEN and SYDVKM. Trimming pared 6 bases from V and 2 bases from J, leaving 13 bases between. The CDR3 region has the DNA TGTGCCAGCAGGTCCTCGGGATGGAACTATGGCTACACCTTC. Translated: CASRSSGWNYGYTF.

This chain links TRBV6-2 or TRBV6-3 with TRBJ1-5; maybe TRBD1 (5 bases). Per germline, CDR1 MNHEY and CDR2 SVGEGT. V lost 5 bases and J lost 2, with 10 bases in between. The CDR3 loop spans 14 amino acids. This CDR3 reads CASSGGNGNQPQHF. The DNA of the CDR3 is TGTGCCAGCAGTGGGGGGAACGGCAATCAGCCCCAGCATTTT.